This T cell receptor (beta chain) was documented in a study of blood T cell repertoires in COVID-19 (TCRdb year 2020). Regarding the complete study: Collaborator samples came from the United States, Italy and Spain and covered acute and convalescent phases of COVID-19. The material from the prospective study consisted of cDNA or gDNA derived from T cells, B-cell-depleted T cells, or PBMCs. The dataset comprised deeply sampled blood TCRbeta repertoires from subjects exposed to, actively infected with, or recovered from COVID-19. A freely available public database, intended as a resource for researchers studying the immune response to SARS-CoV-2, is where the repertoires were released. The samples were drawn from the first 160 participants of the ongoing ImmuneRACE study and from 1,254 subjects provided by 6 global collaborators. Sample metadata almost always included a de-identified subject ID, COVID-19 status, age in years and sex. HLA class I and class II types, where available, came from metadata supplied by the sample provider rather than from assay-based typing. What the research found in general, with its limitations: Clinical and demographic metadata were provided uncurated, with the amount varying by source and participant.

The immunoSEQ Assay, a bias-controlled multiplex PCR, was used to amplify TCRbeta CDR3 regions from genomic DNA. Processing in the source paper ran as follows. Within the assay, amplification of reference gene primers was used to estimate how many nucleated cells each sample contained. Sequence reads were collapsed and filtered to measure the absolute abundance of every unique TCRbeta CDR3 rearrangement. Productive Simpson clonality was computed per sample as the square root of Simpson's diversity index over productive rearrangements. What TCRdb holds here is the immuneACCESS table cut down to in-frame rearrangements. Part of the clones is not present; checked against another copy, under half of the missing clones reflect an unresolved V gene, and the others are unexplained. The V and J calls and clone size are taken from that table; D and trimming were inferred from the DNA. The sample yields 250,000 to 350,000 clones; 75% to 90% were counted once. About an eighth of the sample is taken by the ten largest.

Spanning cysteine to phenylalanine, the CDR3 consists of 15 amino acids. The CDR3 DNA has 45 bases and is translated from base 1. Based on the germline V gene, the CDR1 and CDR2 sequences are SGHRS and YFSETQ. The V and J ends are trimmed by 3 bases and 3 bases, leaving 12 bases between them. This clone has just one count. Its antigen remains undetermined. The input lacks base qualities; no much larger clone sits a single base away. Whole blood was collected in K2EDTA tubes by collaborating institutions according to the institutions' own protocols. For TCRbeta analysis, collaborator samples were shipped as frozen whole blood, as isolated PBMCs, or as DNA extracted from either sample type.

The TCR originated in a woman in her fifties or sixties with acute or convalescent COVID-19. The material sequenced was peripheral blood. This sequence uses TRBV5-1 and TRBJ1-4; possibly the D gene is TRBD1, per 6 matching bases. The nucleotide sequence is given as TGCGCCAGCAGCTACTCAGGGGTAGCTAATGAAAAACTGTTTTTT. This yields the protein CASSYSGVANEKLFF.